Listed here are 25 T cell receptor beta chains from one sample, sequenced in a study of T cells in Graves' hyperthyroidism and ophthalmopathy. TCR beta CDR3 regions were amplified from RNA transcripts. With the HTBI primer set, the TCR CDR3 went through a first round of RT-PCR. TCRdb called the multiplex PCR reads again in MiXCR, with one record for every CDR3 protein. The table lists hundreds of thousands of distinct CDR3 sequences, less than 25% of them singletons. The sample comprised blood. The receptors stem from a man aged 25 to 40 with Graves' ophthalmopathy.

The chain recombines TRBV25-1 with TRBJ2-1, with a possible D match to TRBD2 (5 bases). V was cut by 4 bases and J by 0 bases, with 10 bases left in between. The CDR3 extends over 15 amino acids. Germline CDR1 is MGHDK and CDR2 is SYGVNS. The CDR3 loop reads CASSGEGSSYNEQFF. The DNA of the CDR3 is TGTGCCAGCAGTGGAGAGGGCAGCTCCTACAATGAGCAGTTCTTC.

The V call is TRBV4-1, the J call TRBJ2-1; D assignment may be TRBD1 or TRBD2 (5 bases each). V was cut by 0 bases and J by 4 bases, with 13 bases left in between. The CDR3 runs to 16 residues. The germline V gene has CDR1 MGHRA and CDR2 YSYEKL. The CDR3 protein is CASSQDHGTAYNEQFF. In nucleotides, the CDR3 is TGCGCCAGCAGCCAAGATCACGGGACGGCATACAATGAGCAGTTCTTC.

This chain links TRBV7-2 with TRBJ1-1; 8 bases fit TRBD1. CDR1 is SGHTA, CDR2 FQGNSA, per germline. The CDR3 consists of 15 residues. V lost 0 bases to trimming and J lost 7 bases; unmatched junction nucleotides: 7. CDR3 coding DNA: TGTGCCAGCAGCTTAGCCGGTGGACAGGGAGGTGAAGCTTTCTTT. This sequence encodes CASSLAGGQGGEAFF. The full variable domain, with the rest looked up from reference TRBV7-2 and TRBJ1-1, is GAGVSQSPSNKVTEKGKDVELRCDPISGHTALYWYRQSLGQGLEFLIYFQGNSAPDKSGLPSDRFSAERTGGSVSTLTIQRTQQEDSAVYLCASSLAGGQGGEAFFGQGTRLTVV.

This clonotype was detected many times. The chain employs TRBV11-2 and TRBJ2-7; 9 nucleotides agree with TRBD2. V was clipped by 0 bases and J by 2 bases; unmatched bases: 8. The CDR3 sequence is 17 residues long. Germline V gene sequence: CDR1 SGHAT, CDR2 FQNNGV. The CDR3: CASSLEGSGRFTYEQYF. DNA of the CDR3: TGTGCCAGCAGCTTAGAAGGGAGCGGGAGGTTCACCTACGAGCAGTACTTC.

The chain employs TRBV19 and TRBJ2-1; 14 nucleotides agree with TRBD2. The germline V gene encodes CDR1 LNHDA and CDR2 SQIVND (reference sequence). J was trimmed by 0 bases and V by 3 bases; bases with no gene match: 4. CDR3 length equals 18 residues. For the CDR3, the DNA is TGTGCCAGTAGTATCGGGACTAGCGGGAGAGTCTCCTACAATGAGCAGTTCTTC. Its protein product is CASSIGTSGRVSYNEQFF.

This clonotype has only a few counts. The chain joins TRBV5-5 to TRBJ2-2; tentatively, D is TRBD2 (6 bases). This CDR3 has 14 residues. Germline V gene sequence: CDR1 SGHKS, CDR2 YYEKEE (reference sequence). V lost 8 bases and J 0 bases, leaving 11 bases between the germline ends. CDR3 region: CASTGLTNTGELFF. Written as DNA, the CDR3 is TGTGCCAGTACGGGACTTACGAACACCGGGGAGCTGTTTTTT.

This sequence joins TRBV10-3 and TRBJ2-7; D remains unclear. The CDR3 has 18 amino acids. V dropped 0 bases and J dropped 1 base, with 19 bases sitting between them. From germline, CDR1 is ENHRY and CDR2 SYGVKD. The CDR3 DNA sequence: TGTGCCATCAGTGAGTCCGTTGAAAGAGGCCCCGGTTCCTACGAGCAGTACTTC. It encodes CAISESVERGPGSYEQYF.

In this sample, this clonotype turned up many times. V and J are TRBV7-9 and TRBJ2-1, with 13 bases lining up with TRBD2. The V segment lost 1 base and the J segment 4 bases; nucleotides outside the gene matches: 7. In germline, CDR1 is SEHNR, CDR2 FQNEAQ (reference sequence). This CDR3 has 18 amino acids. The DNA of the CDR3 is TGTGCCAGCAGCTTAGGGACTAGCGGGAGAGGGGGATACAATGAGCAGTTCTTC. The encoded protein is CASSLGTSGRGGYNEQFF.

The CDR3 reads CASSLELAGGNEQYF. As DNA, the CDR3 is TGCGCCAGCAGCTTGGAACTAGCGGGAGGGAACGAGCAGTACTTC. The chain employs TRBV5-1 and TRBJ2-7; 13 positions match TRBD2. Germline CDR1 is SGHRS and CDR2 is YFSETQ. Trimming took 0 bases from V and 5 from J; bases not matched to a gene: 2. The length of the CDR3 is 15 residues.

The V and J genes are TRBV30 and TRBJ1-5, with a tentative D call TRBD1 (5 bases). The CDR3 runs 12 residues. Germline assignment: CDR1 GTSNPN and CDR2 SVGIG (reference sequence). V was clipped by 0 bases and J by 8 bases, with 8 bases between them. This CDR3 is CAWSVTGEPQHF. DNA for the CDR3: TGTGCCTGGAGTGTCACAGGTGAGCCCCAGCATTTT.

The chain recombines TRBV6-1 with TRBJ2-1; D is possibly TRBD1 (5 bases). Looked up from germline, CDR1 is MNHNS and CDR2 is SASEGT. This CDR3 comprises 12 residues. With 6 bases removed from V and 6 bases from J, the gap between germline ends came to 9 bases. The CDR3 sequence is CASSRVINEQFF. As DNA, the CDR3 is TGTGCCAGCAGCAGGGTCATCAATGAGCAGTTCTTC.

V gene TRBV6-2 or TRBV6-3 combines with J gene TRBJ1-5; D is uncertain. V was trimmed by 0 bases and J by 3 bases, leaving 9 bases between them. The germline gives CDR1 MNHEY, CDR2 SVGEGT. The CDR3 is 15 residues long. The CDR3 here is CASSYSVLYNQPQHF. CDR3 in DNA: TGTGCCAGCAGTTACTCGGTCCTTTACAATCAGCCCCAGCATTTT.

Only a few counts were recorded for this clonotype. V gene TRBV6-6 combines with J gene TRBJ1-5; D gene unclear. The CDR3 is 17 amino acids. Germline CDR1 reads MNHNY; CDR2 reads SVGAGI (reference sequence). The V gene lost 0 bases and the J gene lost 2 bases, with 14 bases spanning the gap. In nucleotides, the CDR3 is TGTGCCAGCAGTTACTCGGCGCAGGCCGTGGGCAATCAGCCCCAGCATTTT. Its translation: CASSYSAQAVGNQPQHF.

This clonotype appeared many times. The rearrangement uses TRBV24-1 and TRBJ2-3; D gene unclear. CDR1 is KGHDR and CDR2 is SFDVKD in the germline V gene. V shed 4 bases and J shed 3 bases, with 7 bases lying between them. This CDR3 spans 13 amino acids. CDR3: CATSDFETDTQYF. The CDR3 region has the DNA TGTGCCACCAGTGACTTTGAGACAGATACGCAGTATTTT.

The V call is TRBV6-2 or TRBV6-3, the J call TRBJ1-1, with 8 bases identical to TRBD1. Per the germline V gene, CDR1 is MNHEY and CDR2 is SVGEGT. Trimming cost V 5 bases and J 4 bases; bases outside gene matches: 6. The CDR3 is made up of 14 amino acids. As DNA, the CDR3 is TGTGCCAGCAGTGACTTCGGGACAGGCACTGAAGCTTTCTTT. Its protein product is CASSDFGTGTEAFF.

The rearrangement links TRBV7-3 to TRBJ2-2; D is perhaps TRBD1 (6 bases). There are 16 residues in the CDR3. The V and J ends lost 1 base and 1 base respectively, with 10 bases between them. From germline, CDR1 is SGHTA and CDR2 FQGTGA. The CDR3 DNA reads TGTGCCAGCAGCTTAAGAACAGGGATGAACACCGGGGAGCTGTTTTTT. Encoded protein: CASSLRTGMNTGELFF. Drawing the rest from reference TRBV7-3 and TRBJ2-2, the complete variable domain is GAGVSQTPSNKVTEKGKYVELRCDPISGHTALYWYRQSLGQGPEFLIYFQGTGAADDSGLPNDRFFAVRPEGSVSTLKIQRTERGDSAVYLCASSLRTGMNTGELFFGEGSRLTVL.

This clonotype was observed at least ten times. The chain combines TRBV28 with TRBJ2-7, with 9 bases aligning to TRBD1. Looked up from germline, CDR1 is MDHEN and CDR2 is SYDVKM. This CDR3 region has 14 residues. Germline trimming cut 6 bases from V and 2 bases from J; bases unmatched to any gene: 5. Here the CDR3 reads CASSGTGRPYEQYF. Here the CDR3 DNA reads TGTGCCAGCAGCGGGACAGGGAGGCCCTACGAGCAGTACTTC.

This clonotype was detected only a few times. For the CDR3, the DNA is TGTGCCAGCAGCTCTCGAGGGTACAATCAGCCCCAGCATTTT. It encodes CASSSRGYNQPQHF. The chain joins TRBV7-8 to TRBJ1-5; D not resolved. The CDR3 has 14 residues. Trimming pared 4 bases from V and 3 bases from J, leaving 10 bases between. In germline, CDR1 is SGHVS, CDR2 FQNEAQ.

The chain combines TRBV28 with TRBJ1-4; D gene ambiguous. The germline V gene has CDR1 MDHEN and CDR2 SYDVKM. V was trimmed by 4 bases and J by 0 bases, leaving 3 bases between them. The CDR3 totals 13 residues. In DNA form, the CDR3 reads TGTGCCAGCAGTTCCCCAACTAATGAAAAACTGTTTTTT. Translation gives CASSSPTNEKLFF. Full variable domain (rest looked up from reference TRBV28 and TRBJ1-4): DVKVTQSSRYLVKRTGEKVFLECVQDMDHENMFWYRQDPGLGLRLIYFSYDVKMKEKGDIPEGYSVSREKKERFSLILESASTNQTSMYLCASSSPTNEKLFFGSGTQLSVL.

This clonotype is a singleton in its sample. Just one base apart from a much larger clone, this may be a read error. The chain has TRBV7-3 and TRBJ2-1; 7 positions agree with TRBD2. CDR3 size: 16 residues. CDR1 and CDR2 from the germline V gene are SGHTA and FQGTGA. The J segment lost 9 bases and the V segment lost 3 bases, leaving 14 bases of the junction unmatched. The CDR3 sequence: CASSLGLTGVEGEQFF. DNA for the CDR3: TGTGCCAGCAGCTTGGGACTAACGGGAGTCGAGGGTGAGCAGTTCTTC. Together with reference TRBV7-3 and TRBJ2-1, the CDR3 gives the full variable domain: GAGVSQTPSNKVTEKGKYVELRCDPISGHTALYWYRQSLGQGPEFLIYFQGTGAADDSGLPNDRFFAVRPEGSVSTLKIQRTERGDSAVYLCASSLGLTGVEGEQFFGPGTRLTVL.

The rearrangement links TRBV13 to TRBJ1-2, with 8 bases matching TRBD1. The CDR3 is made up of 15 amino acids. V gave up 5 bases and J gave up 8 bases; unmatched junction bases: 13. CDR1 and CDR2 (germline): PRHDT, FYEKMQ (reference sequence). The CDR3 nucleotides read TGTGCCAGCAGCGCGGGAGACAGGGGACTAAAAGGCTACACCTTC. It specifies CASSAGDRGLKGYTF.

Remarks on this clonotype: Compared with germline, one end of the junction differs, possibly owing to a read error. The V gene is TRBV11-1, the J gene TRBJ2-7, with D tentatively TRBD1 (6 bases). Germline V gene data show CDR1 as SGHAT and CDR2 as FQDESV (reference sequence). The CDR3 consists of 14 residues. CDR3 in amino acids: CASSLGTATYEQHF. The CDR3 nucleotides read TGTGCCAGCAGCTTAGGGACAGCCACCTACGAGCAGCACTTC.

The J gene is TRBJ2-7, the V gene TRBV5-1; D is possibly TRBD1 (5 bases). V lost 4 bases and J lost 5, with 19 bases in between. The CDR3 extends over 15 amino acids. The V gene's germline CDR1 is SGHRS and CDR2 YFSETQ. The CDR3 loop is CASSPWGRDIDEQYF. CDR3 sequence (DNA): TGCGCCAGCAGCCCATGGGGCAGGGATATCGACGAGCAGTACTTC.

The CDR3 nucleotides are TGTGCCAGCCAGGCGGACATTAGCAATCAGCCCCAGCATTTT. Translation: CASQADISNQPQHF. This sequence joins TRBV2 and TRBJ1-5; perhaps TRBD1 as D (5 bases). The CDR3 extends over 14 amino acids. V lost 8 bases and J 0 bases, leaving 11 bases between the germline ends. Germline-derived CDR1 and CDR2 are SNHLY and FYNNEI.

In this sample, this clonotype turned up a few times. The chain uses TRBV10-1 and TRBJ2-7, with D unresolved. Germline CDR1 WNHNN, CDR2 SYGVQD (reference sequence). The CDR3 contains 16 residues. Between the trimmed V and J ends, which lost 0 bases and 2 bases, there was a span of 14 bases. The CDR3 loop reads CASSESVFRPTYEQYF. CDR3 DNA sequence: TGCGCCAGCAGTGAGTCCGTTTTCAGGCCCACCTACGAGCAGTACTTC.